This T cell receptor (beta chain) was sequenced for a study of shared clonotypes between healthy human individuals. Overall study findings and caveats: Only blood was sampled; tissue repertoires likely differ. Naive subsets, compared against memory subsets, generally had larger estimated richness values.

Trimming took off 4 bases at V and 5 bases at J, with 18 bases between the two ends. From germline, CDR1 is MNHNY and CDR2 SVGAGI (reference sequence). This CDR3 contains 16 residues. Naive-designated CD8 cells lacked CD45RO, were positively enriched for CCR7, and omitted terminally differentiated effector memory CD45RA+ cells. Running of the assay took place at deep level. On sorted subsets, replicate PCRs used approximately 190 ng DNA, or about 30,000 T cell genomes. The assay was immunoSEQ multiplex PCR, and TCRdb's table has in-frame clones only and misses some. Of about 2 million clones listed, less than 95% are singletons. There are a few counts of this clone. Its antigen remains unidentified.

Source material: naive CD8+ T cells sorted from blood. The rearrangement joins TRBV6-6 to TRBJ1-5, with D possibly being TRBD1 (5 bases). The sequence was obtained from a man younger than 35 in good health. The CDR3 DNA follows: TGTGCCAGCAGTTTATACCGGGGCCCAACACATCAGCCCCAGCATTTT. It is translated as CASSLYRGPTHQPQHF.